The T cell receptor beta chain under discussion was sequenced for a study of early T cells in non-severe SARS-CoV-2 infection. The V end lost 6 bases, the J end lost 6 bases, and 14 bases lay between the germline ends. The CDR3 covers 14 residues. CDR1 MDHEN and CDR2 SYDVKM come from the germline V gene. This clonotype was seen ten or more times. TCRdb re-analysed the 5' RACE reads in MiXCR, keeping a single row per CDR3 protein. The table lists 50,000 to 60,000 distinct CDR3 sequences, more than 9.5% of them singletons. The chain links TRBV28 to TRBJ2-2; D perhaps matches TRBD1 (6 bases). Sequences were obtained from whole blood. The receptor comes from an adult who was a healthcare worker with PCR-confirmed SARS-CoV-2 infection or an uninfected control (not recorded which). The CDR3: CASSYKNRAGELFF. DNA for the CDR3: TGTGCCAGCAGCTACAAAAACAGGGCCGGGGAGCTGTTTTTT.